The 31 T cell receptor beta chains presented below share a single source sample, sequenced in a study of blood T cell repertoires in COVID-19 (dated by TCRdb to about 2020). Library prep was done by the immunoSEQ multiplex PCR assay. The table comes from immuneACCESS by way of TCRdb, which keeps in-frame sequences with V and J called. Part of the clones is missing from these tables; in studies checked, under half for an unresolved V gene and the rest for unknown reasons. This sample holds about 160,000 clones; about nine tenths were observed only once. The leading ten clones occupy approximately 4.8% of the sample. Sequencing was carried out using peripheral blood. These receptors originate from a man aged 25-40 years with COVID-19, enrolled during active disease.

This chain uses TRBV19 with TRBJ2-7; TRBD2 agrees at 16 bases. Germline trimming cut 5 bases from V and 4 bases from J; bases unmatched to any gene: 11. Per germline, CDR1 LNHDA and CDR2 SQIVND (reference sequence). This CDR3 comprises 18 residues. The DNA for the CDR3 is TGTGCCAGTAGTCGAGGGACTAGCGGGAGGGCCCGGGATTACGAGCAGTACTTC. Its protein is CASSRGTSGRARDYEQYF.

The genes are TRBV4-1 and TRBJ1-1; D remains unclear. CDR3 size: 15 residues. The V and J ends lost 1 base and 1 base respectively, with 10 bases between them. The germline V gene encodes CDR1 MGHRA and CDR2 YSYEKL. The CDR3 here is CASSQVWQSNTEAFF. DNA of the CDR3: TGCGCCAGCAGCCAAGTCTGGCAGTCGAACACTGAAGCTTTCTTT.

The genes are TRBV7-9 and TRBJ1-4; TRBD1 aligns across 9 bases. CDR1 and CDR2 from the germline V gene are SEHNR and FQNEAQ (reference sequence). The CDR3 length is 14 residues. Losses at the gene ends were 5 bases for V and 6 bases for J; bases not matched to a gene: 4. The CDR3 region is CASSRGTGHEKLFF. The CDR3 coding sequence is TGTGCCAGCAGCCGCGGGACAGGGCATGAAAAACTGTTTTTT.

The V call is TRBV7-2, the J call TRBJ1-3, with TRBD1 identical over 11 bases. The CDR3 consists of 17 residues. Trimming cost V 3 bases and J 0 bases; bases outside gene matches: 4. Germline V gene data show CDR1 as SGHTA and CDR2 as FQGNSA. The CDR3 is CASSFSGTGGSGNTIYF. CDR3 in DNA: TGTGCCAGCAGCTTTTCCGGGACAGGGGGCTCTGGAAACACCATATATTTT.

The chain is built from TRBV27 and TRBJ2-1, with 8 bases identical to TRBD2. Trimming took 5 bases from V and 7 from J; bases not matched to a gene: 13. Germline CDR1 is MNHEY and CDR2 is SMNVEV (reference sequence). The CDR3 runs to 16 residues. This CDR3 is CASSMITGPGGNEQFF. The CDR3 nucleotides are TGTGCCAGCAGTATGATAACAGGGCCGGGAGGGAATGAGCAGTTCTTC.

CDR3 protein: CASSPRDFFYNEQFF. CDR3 in DNA: TGTGCCAGCAGCCCCCGGGACTTCTTCTACAATGAGCAGTTCTTC. The J gene is TRBJ2-1, the V gene TRBV7-6, with D possibly matching TRBD2 (6 bases). V was cut by 5 bases and J by 3 bases, with 14 bases left in between. CDR1 and CDR2 (germline): SGHVS, FNYEAQ. The CDR3 is 15 amino acids.

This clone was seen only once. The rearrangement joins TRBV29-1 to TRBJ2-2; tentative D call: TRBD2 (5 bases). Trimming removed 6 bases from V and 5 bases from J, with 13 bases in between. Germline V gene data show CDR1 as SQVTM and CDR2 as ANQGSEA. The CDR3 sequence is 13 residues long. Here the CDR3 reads CSVDLTTTGELFF. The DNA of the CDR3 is TGCAGCGTCGACCTGACTACTACCGGGGAGCTGTTTTTT.

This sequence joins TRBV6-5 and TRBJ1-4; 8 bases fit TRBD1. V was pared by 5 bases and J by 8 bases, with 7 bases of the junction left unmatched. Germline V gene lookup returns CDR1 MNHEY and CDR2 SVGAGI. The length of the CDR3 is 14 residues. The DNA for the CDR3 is TGTGCCAGCAGTAGACAGGGGTTTGGGGAAAAACTGTTTTTT. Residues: CASSRQGFGEKLFF.

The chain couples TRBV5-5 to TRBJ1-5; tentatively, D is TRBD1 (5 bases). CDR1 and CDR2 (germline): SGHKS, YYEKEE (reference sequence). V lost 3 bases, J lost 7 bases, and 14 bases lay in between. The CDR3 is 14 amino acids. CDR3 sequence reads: CASSYAPRDQPQHF. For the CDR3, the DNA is TGTGCCAGCAGCTACGCCCCGCGGGACCAGCCCCAGCATTTT.

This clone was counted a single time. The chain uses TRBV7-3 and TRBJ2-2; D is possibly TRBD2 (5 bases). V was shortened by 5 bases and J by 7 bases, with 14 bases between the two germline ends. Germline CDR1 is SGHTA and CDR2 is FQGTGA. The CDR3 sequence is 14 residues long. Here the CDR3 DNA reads TGTGCCAGCAGCCTTCCCGGTGCGGGCGGGGAGCTGTTTTTT. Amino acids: CASSLPGAGGELFF.

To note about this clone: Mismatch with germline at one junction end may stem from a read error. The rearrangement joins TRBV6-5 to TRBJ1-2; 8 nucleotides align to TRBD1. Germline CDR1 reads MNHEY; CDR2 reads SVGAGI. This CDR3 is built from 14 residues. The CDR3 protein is CASSHSDRDHGYTF. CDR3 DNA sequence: TGTGCCAGCAGTCACTCGGACAGGGATCATGGCTACACCTTC.

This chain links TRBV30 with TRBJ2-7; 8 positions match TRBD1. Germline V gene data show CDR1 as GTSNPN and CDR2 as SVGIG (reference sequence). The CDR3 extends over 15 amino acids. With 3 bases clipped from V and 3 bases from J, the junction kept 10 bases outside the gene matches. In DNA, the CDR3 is TGTGCCTGGAGCCTCGGGACAGGATCTTACTACGAGCAGTACTTC. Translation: CAWSLGTGSYYEQYF.

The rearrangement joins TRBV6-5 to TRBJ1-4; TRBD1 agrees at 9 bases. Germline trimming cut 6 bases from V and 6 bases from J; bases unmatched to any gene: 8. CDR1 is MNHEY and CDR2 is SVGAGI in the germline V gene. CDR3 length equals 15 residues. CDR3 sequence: CASRSTGGGYEKLFF. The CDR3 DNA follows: TGTGCCAGCAGATCAACAGGGGGCGGGTATGAAAAACTGTTTTTT.

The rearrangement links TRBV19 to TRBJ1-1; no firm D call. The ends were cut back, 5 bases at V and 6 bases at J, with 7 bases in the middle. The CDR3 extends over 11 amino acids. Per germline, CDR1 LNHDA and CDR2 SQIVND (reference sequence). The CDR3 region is CASSWSAEAFF. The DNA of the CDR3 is TGTGCCAGTAGTTGGTCGGCTGAAGCTTTCTTT.

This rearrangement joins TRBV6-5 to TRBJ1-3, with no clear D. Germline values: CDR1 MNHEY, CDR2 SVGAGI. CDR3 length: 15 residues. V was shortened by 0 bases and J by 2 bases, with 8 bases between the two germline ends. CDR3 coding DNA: TGTGCCAGCAGTTACTCGAAGTTAGCTGGAAACACCATATATTTT. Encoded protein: CASSYSKLAGNTIYF.

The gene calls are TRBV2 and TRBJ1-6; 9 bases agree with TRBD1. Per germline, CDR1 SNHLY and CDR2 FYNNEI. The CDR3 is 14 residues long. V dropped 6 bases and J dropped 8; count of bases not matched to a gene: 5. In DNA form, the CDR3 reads TGTGCCAGCAGCTTGACAGGGGGTCATTCACCCCTCCACTTT. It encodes CASSLTGGHSPLHF.

CDR3 protein: CASSLGERTDTQYF. The CDR3 nucleotides read TGCGCCAGCAGCTTGGGAGAACGAACAGATACGCAGTATTTT. This rearrangement joins TRBV5-1 to TRBJ2-3; D is ambiguous. CDR1 SGHRS and CDR2 YFSETQ come from the germline V gene. V lost 0 bases and J 3 bases, leaving 8 bases between the germline ends. This CDR3 spans 14 amino acids.

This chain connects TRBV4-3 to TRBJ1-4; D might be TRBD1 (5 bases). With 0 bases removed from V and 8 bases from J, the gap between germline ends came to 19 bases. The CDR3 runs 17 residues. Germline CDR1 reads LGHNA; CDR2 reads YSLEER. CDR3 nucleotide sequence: TGCGCCAGCAGCCAAGAAACTCAGGAGGGGCCTGGGGAAAAACTGTTTTTT. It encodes CASSQETQEGPGEKLFF.

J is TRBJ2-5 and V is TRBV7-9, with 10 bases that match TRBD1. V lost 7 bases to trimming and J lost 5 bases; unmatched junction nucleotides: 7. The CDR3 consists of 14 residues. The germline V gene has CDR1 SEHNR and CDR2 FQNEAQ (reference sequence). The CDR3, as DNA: TGTGCCAGCACTGGGGACAGGGGCTTTGAGACCCAGTACTTC. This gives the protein CASTGDRGFETQYF.

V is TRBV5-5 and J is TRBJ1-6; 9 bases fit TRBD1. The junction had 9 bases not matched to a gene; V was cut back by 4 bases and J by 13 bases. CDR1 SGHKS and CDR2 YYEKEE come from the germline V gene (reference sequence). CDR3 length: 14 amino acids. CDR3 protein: CASSTTGGERPLHF. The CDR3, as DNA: TGTGCCAGCAGCACGACAGGGGGGGAGAGGCCCCTCCACTTT.

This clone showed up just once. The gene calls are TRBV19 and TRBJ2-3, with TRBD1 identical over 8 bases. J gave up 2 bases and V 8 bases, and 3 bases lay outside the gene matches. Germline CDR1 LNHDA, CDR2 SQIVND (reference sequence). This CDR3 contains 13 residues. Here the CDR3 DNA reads TGTGCCAGTGGGACAGGAGTCACAGATACGCAGTATTTT. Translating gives CASGTGVTDTQYF. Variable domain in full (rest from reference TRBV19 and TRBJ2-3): DGGITQSPKYLFRKEGQNVTLSCEQNLNHDAMYWYRQDPGQGLRLIYYSQIVNDFQKGDIAEGYSVSREKKESFPLTVTSAQKNPTAFYLCASGTGVTDTQYFGPGTRLTVL.

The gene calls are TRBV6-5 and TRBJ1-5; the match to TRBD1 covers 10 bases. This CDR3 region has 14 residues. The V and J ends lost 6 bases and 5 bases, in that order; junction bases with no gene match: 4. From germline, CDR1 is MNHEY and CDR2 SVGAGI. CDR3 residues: CASRLGQGDQPQHF. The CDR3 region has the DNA TGTGCCAGCAGACTCGGACAGGGGGATCAGCCCCAGCATTTT.

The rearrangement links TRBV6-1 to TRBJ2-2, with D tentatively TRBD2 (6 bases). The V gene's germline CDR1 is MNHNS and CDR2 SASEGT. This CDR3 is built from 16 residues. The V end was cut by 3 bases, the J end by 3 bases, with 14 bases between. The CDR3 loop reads CASSDVWRGHTGELFF. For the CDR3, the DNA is TGTGCCAGCAGTGATGTTTGGAGGGGCCACACCGGGGAGCTGTTTTTT.

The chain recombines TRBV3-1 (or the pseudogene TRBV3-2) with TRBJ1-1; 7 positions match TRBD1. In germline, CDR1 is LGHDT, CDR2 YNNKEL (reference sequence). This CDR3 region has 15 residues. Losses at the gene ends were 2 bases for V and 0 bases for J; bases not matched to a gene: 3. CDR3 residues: CASSQSGQMNTEAFF. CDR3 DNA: TGTGCCAGCAGCCAATCGGGACAGATGAACACTGAAGCTTTCTTT.

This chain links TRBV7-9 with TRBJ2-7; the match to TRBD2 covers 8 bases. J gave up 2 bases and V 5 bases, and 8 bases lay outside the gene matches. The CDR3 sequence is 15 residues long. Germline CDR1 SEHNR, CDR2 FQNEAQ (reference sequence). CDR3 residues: CASSHGGRLTYEQYF. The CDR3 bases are TGTGCCAGCAGCCACGGCGGGAGGCTTACCTACGAGCAGTACTTC.

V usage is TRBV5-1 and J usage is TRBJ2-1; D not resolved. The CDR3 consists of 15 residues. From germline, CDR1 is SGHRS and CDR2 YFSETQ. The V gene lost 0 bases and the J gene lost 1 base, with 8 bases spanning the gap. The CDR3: CASSLETLSYNEQFF. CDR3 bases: TGCGCCAGCAGCTTGGAAACTTTATCCTACAATGAGCAGTTCTTC.

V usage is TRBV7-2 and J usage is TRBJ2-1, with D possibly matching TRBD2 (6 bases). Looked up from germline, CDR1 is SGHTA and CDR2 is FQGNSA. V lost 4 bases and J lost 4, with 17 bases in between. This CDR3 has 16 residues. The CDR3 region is CASSSTSFSPYNEQFF. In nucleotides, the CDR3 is TGTGCCAGCAGCTCGACTAGTTTTTCCCCATACAATGAGCAGTTCTTC.

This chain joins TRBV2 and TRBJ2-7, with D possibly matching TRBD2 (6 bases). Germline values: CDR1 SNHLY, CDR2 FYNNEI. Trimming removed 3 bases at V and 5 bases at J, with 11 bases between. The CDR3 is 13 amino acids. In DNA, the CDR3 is TGTGCCAGCAGTGATCAGGACTACAACGAGCAGTACTTC. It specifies CASSDQDYNEQYF.

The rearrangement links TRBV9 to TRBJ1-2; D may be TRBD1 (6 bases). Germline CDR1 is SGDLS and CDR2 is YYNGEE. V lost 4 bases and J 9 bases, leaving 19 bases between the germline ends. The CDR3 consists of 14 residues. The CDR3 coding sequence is TGTGCCAGCAGCTCTATTTGGGGGGGCGCAAGCTACACCTTC. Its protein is CASSSIWGGASYTF. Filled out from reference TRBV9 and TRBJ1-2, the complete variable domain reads DSGVTQTPKHLITATGQRVTLRCSPRSGDLSVYWYQQSLDQGLQFLIQYYNGEERAKGNILERFSAQQFPDLHSELNLSSLELGDSALYFCASSSIWGGASYTFGSGTRLTVV.

CDR3 sequence: CASSVEGLRFNEQFF. The CDR3 region has the DNA TGTGCCAGCAGCGTAGAGGGGCTGAGATTCAATGAGCAGTTCTTC. The rearrangement links TRBV9 to TRBJ2-1, with D perhaps matching TRBD1 (5 bases). CDR3 length: 15 residues. The V end was cut by 0 bases, the J end by 6 bases, with 13 bases between. From germline, CDR1 is SGDLS and CDR2 YYNGEE.

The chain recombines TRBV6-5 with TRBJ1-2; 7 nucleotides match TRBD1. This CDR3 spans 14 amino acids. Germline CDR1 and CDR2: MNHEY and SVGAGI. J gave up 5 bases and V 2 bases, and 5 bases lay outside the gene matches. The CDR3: CASSYLDRFYGYTF. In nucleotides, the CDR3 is TGTGCCAGCAGTTACCTGGACAGGTTTTATGGCTACACCTTC.